These T cell receptor beta chains were read from a single sample in a study of memory CD4+ T cells and cytomegalovirus serostatus. Using immunoSEQ multiplex PCR, the repertoire was profiled, and TCRdb retains in-frame clones only, with some absent. The table shows tens of thousands of clones, with roughly three quarters occurring only once. Sequencing was done on a sample of memory CD4+ T cells from blood. These receptors were taken from an adult in good health and CMV-seronegative. Both conserved end residues are trimmed from each CDR3.

V	J	CDR3
TRBV9	TRBJ2-5	ASSVVDQETQY
TRBV2	TRBJ1-5	ASSRQGGGQPQH
TRBV7-2	TRBJ2-5	ASSLDGAGFQETQY
TRBV5-1	TRBJ2-2	ASSPGTSKNTGELF
TRBV7-9	TRBJ1-1	ASSLQEGTEAF
TRBV2	TRBJ1-2	ASSVEGAYGYT
TRBV7-6	TRBJ2-1	ASSRRGTSGWNEQF
TRBV30	TRBJ1-4	AWTSQGVAEKLF
TRBV19	TRBJ1-1	ASSRIRNSMNTEAF
TRBV11-3	TRBJ2-6	ASSFSGANVLT
TRBV5-1	TRBJ2-1	ASSPRTTLGEQF
TRBV5-6	TRBJ1-2	ASSFQGGYT
TRBV27	TRBJ1-2	ASSLWGSKTSNYGYT
TRBV11-2	TRBJ2-3	ASTRPSPDTQY
TRBV28	TRBJ2-7	ASAHRSGNSYEQY
TRBV6-5	TRBJ1-1	ASTIPGTGGGEAF
TRBV4-1	TRBJ1-4	ASSQGGTKTNEKLF
TRBV7-2	TRBJ2-5	ASSLDQGLETQY
TRBV10-3	TRBJ2-7	ATGTSPYEQY
TRBV7-9	TRBJ1-1	ASSPDSMNTEAF
TRBV2	TRBJ1-3	ASSDGLSGAGNTIY
TRBV5-1	TRBJ1-2	ASSPPGGFNYGYT
TRBV11-3	TRBJ2-5	ASSFLIGQETQY
TRBV4-2	TRBJ2-7	ASSQVGGTSDYEQY
TRBV11-3	TRBJ2-4	ASSLRLASIQY
TRBV5-4	TRBJ2-3	ASSQGTNTLTDTQY
TRBV6-5	TRBJ1-5	ASSPGTGFGQPQH
TRBV6-5	TRBJ1-3	ASRPQSSGNTIY
TRBV6-6	TRBJ1-1	ASSYSEGEAF
TRBV2	TRBJ1-4	ASSENRGATNEKLF
TRBV11-2	TRBJ2-3	ASSLGTDTQY